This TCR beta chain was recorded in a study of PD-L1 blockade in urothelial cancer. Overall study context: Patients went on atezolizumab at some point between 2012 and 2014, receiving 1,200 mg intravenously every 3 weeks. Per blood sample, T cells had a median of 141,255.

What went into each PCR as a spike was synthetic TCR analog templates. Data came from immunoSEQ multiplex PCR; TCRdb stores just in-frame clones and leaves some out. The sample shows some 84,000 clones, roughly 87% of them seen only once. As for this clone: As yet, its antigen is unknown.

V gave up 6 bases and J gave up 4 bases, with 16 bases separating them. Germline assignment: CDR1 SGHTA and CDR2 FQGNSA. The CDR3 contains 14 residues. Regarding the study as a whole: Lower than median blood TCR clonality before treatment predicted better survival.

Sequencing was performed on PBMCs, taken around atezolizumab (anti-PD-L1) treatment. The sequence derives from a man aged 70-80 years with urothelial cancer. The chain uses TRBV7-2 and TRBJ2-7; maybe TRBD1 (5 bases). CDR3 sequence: CASSSRTLGYEQYF. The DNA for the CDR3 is TGTGCCAGCAGTTCTCGGACATTAGGGTACGAGCAGTACTTC.